The present T cell receptor beta chain was sequenced within a study of shared clonotypes between healthy human individuals. Libraries were prepared by immunoSEQ multiplex PCR; TCRdb keeps only in-frame clonotypes and omits some of them. The sample shows 2.5 million or so clones, 90% to 95% of them seen only once. The ends lost 3 bases at V and 0 bases at J; junction bases unmatched: 5. CDR1 and CDR2 (germline): LNHDA, SQIVND (reference sequence). There are 15 residues in the CDR3. The chain uses TRBV19 and TRBJ2-7; 7 bases align to TRBD1. The sequenced sample consisted of naive CD4+ T cells sorted from blood. The subset is: CD45RA+ positively selected. This receptor was taken from a man aged 18 to 30 in good health. The chain's CDR3 is CASSIYGDSSYEQYF. In DNA form, the CDR3 reads TGTGCCAGTAGTATCTATGGGGACAGCTCCTACGAGCAGTACTTC.